Following are 29 T cell receptor beta chains from one sample sequenced in a study of identifying expanded T cells in peripheral blood. TCRdb's table, derived via immunoSEQ multiplex PCR, lists solely in-frame clones and lacks some. The repertoire has under 90,000 clones, approximately 89% of them found once; the top ten carry 2.8%. Sequenced: blood. These receptors came from a person between 18 and 70 years old in good health.

The V and J genes are TRBV4-3 and TRBJ1-2; a possible D gene is TRBD1 (5 bases). With 3 bases removed from V and 4 bases from J, the gap between germline ends came to 18 bases. CDR3 length: 16 amino acids. The germline gives CDR1 LGHNA, CDR2 YSLEER. Written as DNA, the CDR3 is TGCGCCAGCAGCCAGGCCGGGACCCCGGGTACCTATGGCTACACCTTC. Translation gives CASSQAGTPGTYGYTF.

Worth noting for this clone: Other DNA sequences in this specimen translate into the identical CDR3. The gene calls are TRBV28 and TRBJ2-3, with 10 bases identical to TRBD2. The CDR3 has 15 amino acids. The ends lost 4 bases at V and 2 bases at J; junction bases unmatched: 3. Germline CDR1 is MDHEN and CDR2 is SYDVKM. The CDR3 DNA reads TGTGCCAGCAGTTCGGGACTAGCGATCACAGATACGCAGTATTTT. This encodes CASSSGLAITDTQYF.

This chain links TRBV19 with TRBJ2-7; 7 bases agree with TRBD2. V gave up 2 bases and J gave up 5 bases; unmatched junction bases: 6. This CDR3 comprises 14 residues. Germline V gene sequence: CDR1 LNHDA, CDR2 SQIVND (reference sequence). CDR3 DNA sequence: TGTGCCAGTAGTATAAAAGGGGAGGGTCACGAGCAGTACTTC. Translated, it gives CASSIKGEGHEQYF.

In its sample, this clone was seen once. This chain connects TRBV7-3 to TRBJ2-1, with 9 nucleotides matching TRBD2. Trimming took 5 bases from V and 5 from J; bases not matched to a gene: 7. This CDR3 spans 15 amino acids. Looked up from germline, CDR1 is SGHTA and CDR2 is FQGTGA. The CDR3 here is CASSQISGSNNEQFF. CDR3 sequence (DNA): TGTGCCAGCAGCCAAATTAGCGGGAGCAACAATGAGCAGTTCTTC.

The rearrangement uses TRBV9 and TRBJ2-2; D not certain. The germline gives CDR1 SGDLS, CDR2 YYNGEE. This CDR3 spans 12 amino acids. The V end lost 0 bases, the J end lost 7 bases, and 4 bases lay between the germline ends. The CDR3 region is CASSVGNGELFF. DNA for the CDR3: TGTGCCAGCAGCGTAGGAAACGGGGAGCTGTTTTTT.

The rearrangement uses TRBV5-6 and TRBJ2-4; D is perhaps TRBD2 (6 bases). This CDR3 region has 13 residues. V lost 4 bases, J lost 6 bases, and 11 bases lay in between. Germline CDR1 reads SGHDT; CDR2 reads YYEEEE. The CDR3 is CASSGRRGNIQYF. In DNA, the CDR3 is TGTGCCAGCAGCGGGAGGCGGGGAAACATTCAGTACTTC. The complete variable domain, with remaining parts taken from reference TRBV5-6 and TRBJ2-4, reads DAGVTQSPTHLIKTRGQQVTLRCSPKSGHDTVSWYQQALGQGPQFIFQYYEEEERQRGNFPDRFSGHQFPNYSSELNVNALLLGDSALYLCASSGRRGNIQYFGAGTRLSVL.

The rearrangement links TRBV28 to TRBJ1-2, with D maybe TRBD1 (5 bases). This CDR3 contains 15 residues. Trimming stripped 5 bases from V and 4 bases from J, with 17 bases between. The germline V gene encodes CDR1 MDHEN and CDR2 SYDVKM. The CDR3 here is CASSENGGSSYGYTF. The CDR3 DNA follows: TGTGCCAGCAGTGAAAATGGGGGAAGTAGCTATGGCTACACCTTC.

This chain's CDR3 is CASSPAPTQGGGQPQHF. The DNA for the CDR3 is TGCGCCAGCAGCCCGGCCCCCACACAGGGAGGAGGTCAGCCCCAGCATTTT. The rearrangement uses TRBV5-1 and TRBJ1-5; maybe TRBD1 (6 bases). Germline V gene lookup returns CDR1 SGHRS and CDR2 YFSETQ. The CDR3 totals 17 residues. Between the trimmed V and J ends, which lost 4 bases and 6 bases, there was a span of 23 bases.

The J gene is TRBJ2-7, the V gene TRBV2; 8 bases are a match to TRBD1. CDR3 length equals 15 residues. The V gene's germline CDR1 is SNHLY and CDR2 FYNNEI. Germline trimming cut 5 bases from V and 3 bases from J; bases unmatched to any gene: 9. CDR3 residues: CASSPRSGTGYEQYF. Here the CDR3 DNA reads TGTGCCAGCAGTCCACGCTCCGGGACAGGCTACGAGCAGTACTTC.

In DNA, the CDR3 is TGTGCCAGCAGTGGGCCCGGTTCGGCTTTCTTT. Translation gives CASSGPGSAFF. The chain recombines TRBV25-1 with TRBJ1-1; D is ambiguous. Germline values: CDR1 MGHDK, CDR2 SYGVNS. Trimming shortened V by 4 bases and J by 11 bases, and 11 bases separated the two germline ends. This CDR3 has 11 amino acids.

This clone was counted only a few times. CDR3 protein: CASSEPGTGQCGYTF. The CDR3 bases are TGTGCCAGCAGCGAACCCGGGACAGGGCAGTGTGGCTACACCTTC. The gene calls are TRBV21-1 and TRBJ1-2; no check of the table's D call, TRBD1, against the DNA was made. TRBV21-1 constitutes a pseudogene. CDR3 length equals 15 residues.

This chain connects TRBV7-8 to TRBJ2-3; no clear D gene. The germline gives CDR1 SGHVS, CDR2 FQNEAQ. The length of the CDR3 is 14 residues. The germline V and J ends were trimmed by 5 bases and 0 bases, with 9 bases remaining between them. As DNA, the CDR3 is TGTGCCAGCAGCCCAATGATTAGCACAGATACGCAGTATTTT. Protein product: CASSPMISTDTQYF.

This clone was observed a handful of times. The chain joins TRBV7-2 to TRBJ2-7; no clear D. The CDR3 has 15 amino acids. Germline V lookup: CDR1 SGHTA, CDR2 FQGNSA. Trimming stripped 1 base from V and 6 bases from J, with 16 bases between. The CDR3 protein is CASSLEQVPSIEQYF. The CDR3 nucleotides read TGTGCCAGCAGCTTAGAGCAGGTCCCCTCCATCGAGCAGTACTTC. Full variable domain (rest looked up from reference TRBV7-2 and TRBJ2-7): GAGVSQSPSNKVTEKGKDVELRCDPISGHTALYWYRQSLGQGLEFLIYFQGNSAPDKSGLPSDRFSAERTGGSVSTLTIQRTQQEDSAVYLCASSLEQVPSIEQYFGPGTRLTVT.

This clone showed up just once. CDR3 in amino acids: CASSLGQGSDYGYTF. The CDR3 DNA reads TGTGCCAGCAGCCTTGGACAGGGATCGGACTATGGCTACACCTTC. V gene TRBV7-2 combines with J gene TRBJ1-2; TRBD1 matches at 8 bases. The CDR3 spans 15 residues. J gave up 3 bases and V 5 bases, and 8 bases lay outside the gene matches. Germline CDR1 reads SGHTA; CDR2 reads FQGNSA.

The rearrangement joins TRBV29-1 to TRBJ2-7, with 10 bases fitting TRBD2. The CDR3 sequence is 12 residues long. Germline loops: CDR1 SQVTM, CDR2 ANQGSEA. With 6 bases clipped from V and 3 bases from J, the junction kept 2 bases outside the gene matches. DNA of the CDR3: TGCAGCGTAGCGGGGGGGAACTACGAGCAGTACTTC. It encodes CSVAGGNYEQYF.

The chain has TRBV7-2 and TRBJ2-2; D perhaps matches TRBD2 (6 bases). V was cut by 0 bases and J by 6 bases, with 8 bases left in between. CDR1 is SGHTA and CDR2 is FQGNSA in the germline V gene. The CDR3 sequence is 14 residues long. CDR3 amino acids: CASSLAGGPGELFF. DNA of the CDR3: TGTGCCAGCAGCTTAGCGGGGGGTCCCGGGGAGCTGTTTTTT. The whole variable domain, remainder taken from reference TRBV7-2 and TRBJ2-2, is GAGVSQSPSNKVTEKGKDVELRCDPISGHTALYWYRQSLGQGLEFLIYFQGNSAPDKSGLPSDRFSAERTGGSVSTLTIQRTQQEDSAVYLCASSLAGGPGELFFGEGSRLTVL.

Written as DNA, the CDR3 is TGTGCCAGCTGTGGCAGGTCGATGAACACTGAAGCTTTCTTT. Protein sequence: CASCGRSMNTEAFF. The chain combines TRBV6-1 with TRBJ1-1, with D uncertain. CDR1 and CDR2 from the germline V gene are MNHNS and SASEGT. The CDR3 spans 14 residues. Trimming shortened V by 8 bases and J by 0 bases, and 13 bases separated the two germline ends.

The chain employs TRBV6-5 and TRBJ2-3, with D possibly being TRBD1 or TRBD2 (6 bases each). Trimming removed 4 bases at V and 2 bases at J, with 13 bases between. CDR3 length: 15 residues. CDR1 and CDR2 (germline): MNHEY, SVGAGI. Here the CDR3 reads CASSFHREATDTQYF. CDR3 coding DNA: TGTGCCAGCAGTTTCCACAGGGAGGCCACAGATACGCAGTATTTT.

This clone has just one count. The chain carries TRBV19 and TRBJ2-7; no firm D call. This CDR3 comprises 13 residues. Per the germline V gene, CDR1 is LNHDA and CDR2 is SQIVND (reference sequence). V was clipped by 1 base and J by 0 bases, with 4 bases between them. The CDR3 region is CASSIASSYEQYF. CDR3 nucleotide sequence: TGTGCCAGTAGTATAGCCAGCTCCTACGAGCAGTACTTC.

This clone was detected a few times. The J gene is TRBJ1-1, the V gene TRBV29-1; D call uncertain. This CDR3 has 14 residues. The ends were cut back, 3 bases at V and 1 base at J, with 12 bases in the middle. Germline V gene data show CDR1 as SQVTM and CDR2 as ANQGSEA. CDR3 DNA: TGCAGCGTTGATTGGGCAGACCAGAACACTGAAGCTTTCTTT. This encodes CSVDWADQNTEAFF.

The rearrangement uses TRBV11-2 and TRBJ2-7; TRBD2 is a possible D gene (7 bases). V lost 3 bases, J lost 6 bases, and 15 bases lay in between. The germline gives CDR1 SGHAT, CDR2 FQNNGV. The CDR3 covers 14 residues. The CDR3 here is CASSLSRGGGEQYF. The CDR3 DNA reads TGTGCCAGCAGCTTGTCACGAGGGGGGGGCGAGCAGTACTTC. Using reference TRBV11-2 and TRBJ2-7 for the parts outside the CDR3, the full variable domain is EAGVAQSPRYKIIEKRQSVAFWCNPISGHATLYWYQQILGQGPKLLIQFQNNGVVDDSQLPKDRFSAERLKGVDSTLKIQPAKLEDSAVYLCASSLSRGGGEQYFGPGTRLTVT.

The chain couples TRBV6-9 to TRBJ2-6, with D hard to call. V lost 5 bases and J 5 bases, leaving 22 bases between the germline ends. CDR1 and CDR2 from the germline V gene are MNHGY and SVAAGI. This CDR3 is 18 amino acids long. The CDR3 spells CASSNSSLRQSRANVLTF. In nucleotides, the CDR3 is TGTGCCAGCAGTAACTCGAGCTTACGACAAAGTCGGGCCAACGTCCTGACTTTC.

The chain combines TRBV25-1 with TRBJ2-3, with D possibly being TRBD2 (6 bases). The CDR3 loop spans 15 amino acids. Germline V lookup: CDR1 MGHDK, CDR2 SYGVNS. V dropped 5 bases and J dropped 0 bases, with 12 bases sitting between them. The CDR3 sequence is CASSPSAGSTDTQYF. The CDR3 nucleotides read TGTGCCAGCAGTCCCTCGGCGGGAAGCACAGATACGCAGTATTTT.

The CDR3 DNA reads as TGTGCCAGCAGTTTATGGACGGCGGGGGAGAATCAGCCCCAGCATTTT. Protein: CASSLWTAGENQPQHF. The chain recombines TRBV28 with TRBJ1-5; perhaps TRBD1 as D (5 bases). Trimming stripped 0 bases from V and 4 bases from J, with 13 bases between. Germline V gene sequence: CDR1 MDHEN, CDR2 SYDVKM. The CDR3 covers 16 residues.

The chain carries TRBV10-1 and TRBJ2-3; 10 nucleotides align to TRBD2. Germline trimming cut 8 bases from V and 4 bases from J; bases unmatched to any gene: 15. The germline V gene encodes CDR1 WNHNN and CDR2 SYGVQD (reference sequence). The CDR3 extends over 17 amino acids. The CDR3: CASWRLAGVCCADTQYF. The CDR3 DNA reads TGCGCCAGCTGGCGGCTAGCGGGAGTTTGTTGCGCAGATACGCAGTATTTT.

V gene TRBV27 combines with J gene TRBJ2-5, with D perhaps TRBD1 (5 bases). CDR3 length equals 14 residues. Per the germline V gene, CDR1 is MNHEY and CDR2 is SMNVEV (reference sequence). V lost 3 bases, J lost 1 base, and 9 bases lay in between. CDR3 nucleotides: TGTGCCAGCAGTTTCTTGGGGCCCCAAGAGACCCAGTACTTC. This codes for CASSFLGPQETQYF.

The gene calls are TRBV5-4 and TRBJ2-5; D is unclear. Trimming removed 3 bases from V and 5 bases from J, with 2 bases in between. Germline-derived CDR1 and CDR2 are SGHNT and YYREEE (reference sequence). The CDR3 sequence is 10 residues long. This CDR3 reads CASSWETQYF. In DNA, the CDR3 is TGTGCCAGCAGCTGGGAGACCCAGTACTTC. Using reference TRBV5-4 and TRBJ2-5 for the parts outside the CDR3, the full variable domain is ETGVTQSPTHLIKTRGQQVTLRCSSQSGHNTVSWYQQALGQGPQFIFQYYREEENGRGNFPPRFSGLQFPNYSSELNVNALELDDSALYLCASSWETQYFGPGTRLLVL.

The CDR3 region has the DNA TGTGCCAGCATGCTCGACAGGGCCAATGAAAAACTGTTTTTT. Protein: CASMLDRANEKLFF. V and J are TRBV2 and TRBJ1-4; the match to TRBD1 covers 7 bases. V shed 7 bases and J 5 bases; nucleotides not matched to a gene: 7. The CDR3 length is 14 residues. Germline values: CDR1 SNHLY, CDR2 FYNNEI.

This chain joins TRBV5-6 and TRBJ1-1, with TRBD1 matching 7 bases. Trimming cost V 6 bases and J 5 bases; bases outside gene matches: 10. Germline V CDR1 and CDR2: SGHDT, YYEEEE. This CDR3 spans 14 amino acids. This CDR3 reads CASTMTGTRTEAFF. DNA for the CDR3: TGTGCCAGCACCATGACAGGGACTAGGACTGAAGCTTTCTTT.